This T cell receptor beta chain was obtained from a study of vaccination and CD4 T cells after COVID-19. CD4+ T cells that had been cultured provided DNA sequenced with the Oncomine TCR Beta short-read assay. TCRdb fed the PCR reads into MiXCR, producing one record per CDR3 protein. The sample lists about 4,500 distinct CDR3 sequences; roughly 50% were seen once. In the case of this clonotype: As yet, its antigen is unknown.

The CDR3 loop spans 14 amino acids. V trimming: 3 bases; J trimming: 6 bases; junction bases outside the gene matches: 2. Looked up from germline, CDR1 is DFQATT and CDR2 is SNEGSKA (reference sequence). The treatment was: roughly 11-day PBMC culture with coronavirus spike peptide pools or control peptides (ViraFEST assay). This sequence joins TRBV20-1 and TRBJ2-2; 12 positions match TRBD2. This sequence originates from a human donor who had recovered from COVID-19. Source material: CD4+ T cells from blood, cultured in vitro. The CDR3 DNA follows: TGCAGTGCTAGTCGACTAGCGGGAGCCGGGGAGCTGTTTTTT. As protein: CSASRLAGAGELFF.